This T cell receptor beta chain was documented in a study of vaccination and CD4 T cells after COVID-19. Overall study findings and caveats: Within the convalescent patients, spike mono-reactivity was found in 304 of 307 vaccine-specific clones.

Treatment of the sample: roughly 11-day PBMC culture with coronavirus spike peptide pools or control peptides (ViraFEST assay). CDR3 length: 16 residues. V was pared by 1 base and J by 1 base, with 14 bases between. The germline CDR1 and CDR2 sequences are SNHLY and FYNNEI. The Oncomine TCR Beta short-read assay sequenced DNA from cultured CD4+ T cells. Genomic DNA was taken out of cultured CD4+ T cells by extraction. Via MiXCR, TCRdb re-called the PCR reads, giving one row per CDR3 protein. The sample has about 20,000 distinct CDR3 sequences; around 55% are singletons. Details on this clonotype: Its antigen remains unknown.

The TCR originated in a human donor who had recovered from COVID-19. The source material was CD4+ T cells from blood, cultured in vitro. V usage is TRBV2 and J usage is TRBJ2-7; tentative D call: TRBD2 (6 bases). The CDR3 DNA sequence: TGTGCCAGCAGTGAAGGTGCGGCAGGGAGGTCCTACGAGCAGTACTTC. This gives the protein CASSEGAAGRSYEQYF.